Given below is one TCR beta chain in context. Its antigen is not known. Libraries were made from TCR beta cDNA, and they carried unique molecular identifiers. T cells, about 0.9 to 11 million of them, yielded approximately 530,000 cDNA molecules. TCRdb re-derived calls from the PCR reads in MiXCR, one entry per CDR3 protein. The top ten hold 4.6% of the sample, which has about 810,000 distinct CDR3 sequences, roughly 50% seen once. This sample stems from a study of post-analysis software for immune sequencing data. Study-level results: The F measure placed samples prepared in the same batch into strongly shared clusters. Patients with multiple sclerosis recorded significantly lower normalized Chao1 diversity than controls, the study found. In patients, about 5 TRBV segments were more frequent than in controls, with TRBV5-6, TRBV5-1 and TRBV20-1 among them.

Trimming shortened V by 4 bases and J by 4 bases, and 13 bases separated the two germline ends. Germline V CDR1 and CDR2: SQVTM, ANQGSEA. CDR3 length: 13 amino acids. This clonotype was sampled from a girl aged 10 to 17 with multiple sclerosis. Sequenced: blood. The V call is TRBV29-1, the J call TRBJ1-2, with a possible D match to TRBD1 (6 bases). This CDR3 reads CSVAGGAGYGYTF. The DNA of the CDR3 is TGCAGCGTTGCGGGGGGGGCAGGCTATGGCTACACCTTC.